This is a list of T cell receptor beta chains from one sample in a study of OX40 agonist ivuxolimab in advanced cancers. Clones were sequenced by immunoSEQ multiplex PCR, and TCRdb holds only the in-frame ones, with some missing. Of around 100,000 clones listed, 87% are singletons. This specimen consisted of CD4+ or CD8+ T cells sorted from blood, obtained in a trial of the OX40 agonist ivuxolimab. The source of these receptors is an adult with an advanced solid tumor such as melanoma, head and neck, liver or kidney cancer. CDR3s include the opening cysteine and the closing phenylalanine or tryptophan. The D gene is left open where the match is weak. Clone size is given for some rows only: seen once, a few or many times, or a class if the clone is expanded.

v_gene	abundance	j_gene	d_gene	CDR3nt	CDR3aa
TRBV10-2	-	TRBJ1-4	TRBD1	TGCGCCAGCAGGGGGACAGGGGATTACGGGGAAAAACTGTTTTTT	CASRGTGDYGEKLFF
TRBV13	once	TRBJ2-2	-	TGTGCCAGCAGCTTACGAGGGGTCAGGCTCTTCACCGGGGAGCTGTTTTTT	CASSLRGVRLFTGELFF
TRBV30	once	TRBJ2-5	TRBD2	TGTGCCTGGAGTGCGGGGGGGACCCAAGAGACCCAGTACTTC	CAWSAGGTQETQYF
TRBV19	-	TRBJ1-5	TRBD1	TGTGCCAGTTGGGACAGAGAGAGCAATCAGCCCCAGCATTTT	CASWDRESNQPQHF
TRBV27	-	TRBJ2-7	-	TGTGCCAGCAGTTTCCGGGCCCTTGACTACGAGCAGTACTTC	CASSFRALDYEQYF
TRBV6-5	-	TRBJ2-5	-	TGTGCCAGCAGTTACTCGAACACAAGGCAAGAGACCCAGTACTTC	CASSYSNTRQETQYF
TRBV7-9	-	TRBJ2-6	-	TGTGCCAGCAGCTGGGACACGGGTCCCTCTGGGGCCAACGTCCTGACTTTC	CASSWDTGPSGANVLTF
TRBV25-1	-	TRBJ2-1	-	TGTGCCAGCCGTGGTCCGAATGAGCAGTTCTTC	CASRGPNEQFF
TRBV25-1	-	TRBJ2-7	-	TGTGCCAGCAGTGGGGGGTACCCGTACGAGCAGTACTTC	CASSGGYPYEQYF
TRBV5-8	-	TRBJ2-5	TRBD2	TGTGCCAGCAGCCTGAGGGGAGCGGGGACTCAAGAGACCCAGTACTTC	CASSLRGAGTQETQYF
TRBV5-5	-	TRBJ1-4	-	TGTGCCAGCAGCTTAACAAGGGGTGGCGCTAATGAAAAACTGTTTTTT	CASSLTRGGANEKLFF
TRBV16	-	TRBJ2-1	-	TGTGCCAGCAGCCACACAGGGGCAAGCGGGATTAGGTACAATGAGCAGTTCTTC	CASSHTGASGIRYNEQFF
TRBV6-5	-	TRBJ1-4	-	TGTGCCAGCAGTTATTCAGGTGCAGCTAATGAAAAACTGTTTTTT	CASSYSGAANEKLFF
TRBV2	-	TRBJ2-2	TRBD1	TGTGCCAGCAGGGGACAGGGGAACACCGGGGAGCTGTTTTTT	CASRGQGNTGELFF
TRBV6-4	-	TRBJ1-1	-	TGTGCCAGCAGTGACTCGGGGGGGCCCAACACTGAAGCTTTCTTT	CASSDSGGPNTEAFF
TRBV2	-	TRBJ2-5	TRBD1	TGTGCCAGCAGTGGAGACAGGGCCTCCGGGACCCAGTACTTC	CASSGDRASGTQYF
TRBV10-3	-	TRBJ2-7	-	TGTGCCATCAGTGAGGGAGGGCCAGACGAGCAGTACTTC	CAISEGGPDEQYF
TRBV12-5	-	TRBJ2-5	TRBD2	TGTGCTAGTGGTTCCGAGTGGACTAGCGGGAGTCAAGAGACCCAGTACTTC	CASGSEWTSGSQETQYF
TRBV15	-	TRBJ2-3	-	TGTGCCACCAGCAGAGGGCAGGGTCTCACAGATACGCAGTATTTT	CATSRGQGLTDTQYF
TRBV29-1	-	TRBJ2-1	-	TGCAGCGTTGACACTCTGGGGATGGATGAGCAGTTCTTC	CSVDTLGMDEQFF
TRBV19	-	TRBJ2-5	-	TGTGCCAGTAGTCCCTCGGGACCGCTACAAGAGACCCAGTACTTC	CASSPSGPLQETQYF
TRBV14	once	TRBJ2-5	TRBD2	TGTGCCAGCAGCCAAGAGACTAGCGGGCGGGGTGAGACCCAGTACTTC	CASSQETSGRGETQYF
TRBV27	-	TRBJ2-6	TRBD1	TGTGCCAGCAGACTCTCCGGGACAGGGGTCTCTGGGGCCAACGTCCTGACTTTC	CASRLSGTGVSGANVLTF
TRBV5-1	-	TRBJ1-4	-	TGCGCCAGCAGCAGGGGACTGGGTGAAAAACTGTTTTTT	CASSRGLGEKLFF
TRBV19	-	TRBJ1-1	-	TGTGCCAGTAGTAGTACAGGGAAGAACACTGAAGCTTTCTTT	CASSSTGKNTEAFF
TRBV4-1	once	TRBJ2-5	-	TGCGCCAGCAGCCAAAGTGGTCGGGGCCTGCAAGAGACCCAGTACTTC	CASSQSGRGLQETQYF
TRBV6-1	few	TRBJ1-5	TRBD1	TGTGCCAGCAGCCTGGGACAGGAGGGTCAGCCCCAGCATTTT	CASSLGQEGQPQHF
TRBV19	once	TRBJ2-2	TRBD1	TGTGCCAGTAGTATAGTAAGGGCGGACAGGGGGATGGCCGGGGAGCTGTTTTTT	CASSIVRADRGMAGELFF
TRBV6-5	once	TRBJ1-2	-	TGTGCCAGCAGTTACGTTGCAGGTGGCTACACCTTC	CASSYVAGGYTF
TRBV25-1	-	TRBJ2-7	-	TGTGCCAGCAGTGATGGTCACCCCCCACAGTACTTC	CASSDGHPPQYF
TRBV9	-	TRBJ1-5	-	TGTGCCAGCAGCACCGGGGGGGTCGACGGCAATCAGCCCCAGCATTTT	CASSTGGVDGNQPQHF